This T cell receptor (beta chain) was identified in a study of CD8 T cells in Susac syndrome. V was shortened by 1 base and J by 7 bases, with 8 bases between the two germline ends. Germline V gene sequence: CDR1 MGHRA, CDR2 YSYEKL. CDR3 length equals 13 residues. The CD8+ and CD4+ T cells were isolated magnetically using a negative isolation approach, whereas the TEMRA cells were enriched by FACS. RNA totalling roughly 0.5 to 1 ug underwent reverse transcription with random hexamers. Amplification of TCR beta CDR3 spanned 54 Vbeta and 13 Jbeta via immunoSEQ multiplex PCR. TCRdb fed the immunoSEQ multiplex PCR reads into MiXCR, producing one record per CDR3 protein. This sample has over 100,000 distinct CDR3 sequences, with 90% to 98% found just once.

This sequence was found in a human donor in good health. Sequencing used CD4+ T cells from PBMCs. The genes are TRBV4-1 and TRBJ2-1, with a tentative D call TRBD1 (5 bases). CDR3 DNA: TGCGCCAGCAGCCAAGTAGGGGTTAATGAGCAGTTCTTC. Translating it yields CASSQVGVNEQFF.